Presented here are 20 T cell receptor beta chains from one specimen sequenced in a study of blood T cells in healthy people across ages. A second PCR, run for about 7 to 12 cycles, used a sample-barcoded 5' primer plus a J-beta primer mix. TCRdb fed the 5' RACE reads into MiXCR, producing one record per CDR3 protein. The table records about 1.8 million distinct CDR3 sequences, 40% to 55% of them present only once. The specimen was blood. These receptors all come from a woman between 40 and 50 years old in good health.

The chain combines TRBV20-1 with TRBJ2-7, with TRBD1 matching 8 bases. Matching the DNA end better, TRBJ2-4 makes the J call doubtful. Germline V lookup: CDR1 DFQATT, CDR2 SNEGSKA (reference sequence). The CDR3 extends over 14 amino acids. Here the CDR3 reads CSARGRTGWNIQYF. The CDR3 nucleotides read TGCAGTGCTAGAGGGAGGACAGGGTGGAACATTCAGTACTTC.

The chain recombines TRBV19 with TRBJ1-6; no reliable D call. Looked up from germline, CDR1 is LNHDA and CDR2 is SQIVND (reference sequence). The CDR3 is made up of 16 amino acids. Trimming pared 5 bases from V and 7 bases from J, leaving 18 bases between. The CDR3 sequence: CASSLPSEGINSPLHF. CDR3 nucleotides: TGTGCCAGTAGTCTTCCCTCGGAGGGCATCAATTCACCCCTCCACTTT.

The rearrangement uses TRBV6-5 and TRBJ2-3, with 7 bases fitting TRBD2. The length of the CDR3 is 15 residues. V trimming: 0 bases; J trimming: 3 bases; junction bases outside the gene matches: 3. CDR1 and CDR2 (germline): MNHEY, SVGAGI. The CDR3 spells CASSYSVLATDTQYF. CDR3 nucleotide sequence: TGTGCCAGCAGTTACTCAGTACTAGCGACAGATACGCAGTATTTT.

This sequence joins TRBV9 and TRBJ2-1; TRBD2 agrees at 12 bases. In germline, CDR1 is SGDLS, CDR2 YYNGEE. The CDR3 is 15 residues long. Losses at the gene ends were 2 bases for V and 7 bases for J; bases not matched to a gene: 4. CDR3 protein: CASSVLAGGENEQFF. The CDR3 nucleotides read TGTGCCAGCAGCGTTCTAGCGGGGGGGGAAAATGAGCAGTTCTTC. The full variable domain, in which reference TRBV9 and TRBJ2-1 provide the parts outside the CDR3, is DSGVTQTPKHLITATGQRVTLRCSPRSGDLSVYWYQQSLDQGLQFLIQYYNGEERAKGNILERFSAQQFPDLHSELNLSSLELGDSALYFCASSVLAGGENEQFFGPGTRLTVL.

The chain employs TRBV6-1 and TRBJ2-3; D gene uncertain. The germline CDR1 and CDR2 sequences are MNHNS and SASEGT. V lost 2 bases and J 2 bases, leaving 14 bases between the germline ends. The CDR3 is 16 amino acids. The CDR3 bases are TGTGCCAGCAGTGAATTTGTAGATCCCCTCACAGATACGCAGTATTTT. This translates into CASSEFVDPLTDTQYF.

The V gene is TRBV3-1, the J gene TRBJ1-2; weak D call: TRBD1 (6 bases). V lost 4 bases and J lost 4, with 16 bases in between. CDR3 size: 15 residues. Germline lookup yields CDR1 LGHDT and CDR2 YNNKEL (reference sequence). This chain's CDR3 is CASSLNQQGPYGYTF. In DNA, the CDR3 is TGTGCCAGCAGCCTAAATCAACAGGGACCCTATGGCTACACCTTC.

The chain is built from TRBV29-1 and TRBJ1-4; D is unresolved. This CDR3 is built from 13 residues. Trimming removed 6 bases at V and 7 bases at J, with 15 bases between. Looked up from germline, CDR1 is SQVTM and CDR2 is ANQGSEA. DNA for the CDR3: TGCAGCGTGAGGTTACCCTCGGGTGAAAAACTGTTTTTT. Protein: CSVRLPSGEKLFF.

This chain links TRBV7-8 with TRBJ2-1; D tentatively fits TRBD1 or TRBD2 (5 bases each). CDR1 is SGHVS, CDR2 FQNEAQ, per germline. This CDR3 is 15 amino acids long. V lost 4 bases, J lost 6 bases, and 16 bases lay in between. CDR3: CASSSPGRRGNEQFF. In nucleotides, the CDR3 is TGTGCCAGCAGCTCCCCAGGGAGAAGGGGCAATGAGCAGTTCTTC.

This chain uses TRBV28 with TRBJ1-1; D possibly corresponds to TRBD1 (6 bases). Germline V CDR1 and CDR2: MDHEN, SYDVKM. The CDR3 length is 16 residues. The V gene lost 3 bases and the J gene lost 0 bases, with 14 bases spanning the gap. Here the CDR3 reads CASSFPRGSMNTEAFF. CDR3 DNA: TGTGCCAGCAGTTTCCCCAGGGGTTCCATGAACACTGAAGCTTTCTTT.

The chain recombines TRBV29-1 with TRBJ2-2; weak D call: TRBD2 (5 bases). V was pared by 1 base and J by 4 bases, with 10 bases between. Germline values: CDR1 SQVTM, CDR2 ANQGSEA. This CDR3 has 14 amino acids. CDR3 DNA: TGCAGCGTTGAAGGGCGAGGGTCCACCGGGGAGCTGTTTTTT. It translates to CSVEGRGSTGELFF.

The chain has TRBV5-1 and TRBJ2-5, with 7 bases matching TRBD1. The V gene's germline CDR1 is SGHRS and CDR2 YFSETQ. The CDR3 spans 16 residues. Trimming cost V 1 base and J 4 bases; bases outside gene matches: 10. The CDR3 is CASSLRHGTEGETQYF. Written as DNA, the CDR3 is TGCGCCAGCAGCTTGAGGCACGGGACAGAGGGAGAGACCCAGTACTTC.

J is TRBJ2-1 and V is TRBV20-1, with TRBD2 matching over 7 bases. CDR3 length: 15 residues. Trimming cost V 1 base and J 6 bases; bases outside gene matches: 9. The germline gives CDR1 DFQATT, CDR2 SNEGSKA (reference sequence). CDR3 coding DNA: TGCAGTGCTAGAGTGACGGGAGGAGGAATCAATGAGCAGTTCTTC. Amino acids: CSARVTGGGINEQFF.

This clonotype occurred a few times. The chain employs TRBV5-1 and TRBJ2-1, with TRBD1 identical over 8 bases. The germline V gene encodes CDR1 SGHRS and CDR2 YFSETQ. With 3 bases clipped from V and 0 bases from J, the junction kept 11 bases outside the gene matches. CDR3 length: 18 residues. As DNA, the CDR3 is TGCGCCAGCAGCTCTCGACAGGGGACCCAGAGCTCCTACAATGAGCAGTTCTTC. Translating gives CASSSRQGTQSSYNEQFF.

V gene TRBV5-1 combines with J gene TRBJ1-2; possible D gene TRBD1, 6 bases. Germline V gene lookup returns CDR1 SGHRS and CDR2 YFSETQ. The CDR3 loop spans 15 amino acids. V lost 4 bases and J lost 6, with 19 bases in between. The CDR3 spells CASSQRDNILNGYTF. Written as DNA, the CDR3 is TGCGCCAGCAGCCAAAGGGACAATATATTAAATGGCTACACCTTC.

This clonotype showed up just a few times. The gene calls are TRBV6-2 or TRBV6-3 and TRBJ2-3, with a tentative D call TRBD1 (6 bases). Germline V gives CDR1 MNHEY, CDR2 SVGEGT. This CDR3 contains 11 residues. V lost 7 bases to trimming and J lost 7 bases, with 9 bases between them. DNA for the CDR3: TGTGCCAGCACACAGGGTTATACGCAGTATTTT. Its protein is CASTQGYTQYF.

This chain joins TRBV15 and TRBJ2-1; 8 positions match TRBD2. With 5 bases clipped from V and 6 bases from J, the junction kept 9 bases outside the gene matches. Germline V gene lookup returns CDR1 LNHNV and CDR2 YYDKDF (reference sequence). The CDR3 totals 15 residues. As DNA, the CDR3 is TGTGCCACCAGCGGGATTAGCGGGGTTGTCAATGAGCAGTTCTTC. Amino acid sequence: CATSGISGVVNEQFF.

The V gene is TRBV12-3 or TRBV12-4, the J gene TRBJ2-1; D is unresolved. Between the trimmed V and J ends, which lost 3 bases and 5 bases, there was a span of 8 bases. This CDR3 comprises 13 residues. In DNA form, the CDR3 reads TGTGCCAGCAGTTTTAGGGTAAACAATGAGCAGTTCTTC. Translated, it gives CASSFRVNNEQFF.

For the CDR3, the DNA is TGTGCCAGCAGTCCTTCTGGGGGGTATAGCAATCAGCCCCAGCATTTT. This codes for CASSPSGGYSNQPQHF. This chain joins TRBV6-6 and TRBJ1-5; TRBD1 is a possible D gene (5 bases). Trimming pared 5 bases from V and 0 bases from J, leaving 14 bases between. The CDR3 contains 16 residues. The germline CDR1 and CDR2 sequences are MNHNY and SVGAGI (reference sequence).

This chain uses TRBV4-1 with TRBJ2-7; possible D gene TRBD2, 6 bases. The CDR3 length is 17 residues. Germline V gene data show CDR1 as MGHRA and CDR2 as YSYEKL. The germline V and J ends were trimmed by 0 bases and 2 bases, with 17 bases remaining between them. In DNA form, the CDR3 reads TGCGCCAGCAGCCAAGATTTAGGGCTAGCGATTCCCTACGAGCAGTACTTC. This translates into CASSQDLGLAIPYEQYF.

In the case of this clonotype: One junction end does not reproduce the germline sequence, and a read error may be involved. CDR3 protein: CAGSLYFRAGLAKHRYEQYF. DNA for the CDR3: TGTGCCGGCAGTTTATACTTTCGCGCGGGACTAGCGAAGCATCGTTACGAGCAGTACTTC. V usage is TRBV27 and J usage is TRBJ2-4; 10 bases map to TRBD2. The J call may not be correct, given that the DNA end is closer to TRBJ2-7. Germline CDR1 and CDR2: MNHEY and SMNVEV (reference sequence). The CDR3 extends over 20 amino acids.